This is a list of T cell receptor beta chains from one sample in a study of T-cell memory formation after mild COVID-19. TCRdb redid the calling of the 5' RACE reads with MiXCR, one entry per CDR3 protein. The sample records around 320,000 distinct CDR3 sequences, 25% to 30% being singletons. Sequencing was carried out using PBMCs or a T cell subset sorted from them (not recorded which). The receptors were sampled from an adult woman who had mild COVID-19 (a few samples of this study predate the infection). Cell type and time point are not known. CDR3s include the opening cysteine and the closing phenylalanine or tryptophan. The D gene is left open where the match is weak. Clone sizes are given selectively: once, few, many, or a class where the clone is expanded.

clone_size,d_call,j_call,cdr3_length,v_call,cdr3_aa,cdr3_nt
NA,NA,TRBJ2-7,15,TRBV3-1,CASSQGGTWRAEQYF,TGTGCCAGCAGCCAGGGGGGTACGTGGAGAGCCGAGCAGTACTTC
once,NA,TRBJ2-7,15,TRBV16,CASSPGQRQSYEQYF,TGTGCCAGCAGCCCCGGACAGAGGCAGTCCTACGAGCAGTACTTC
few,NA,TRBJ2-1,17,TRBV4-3,CASSQDRGSGSYNEQFF,TGCGCCAGCAGCCAAGATAGGGGTTCCGGGTCCTACAATGAGCAGTTCTTC
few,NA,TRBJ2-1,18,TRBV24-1,CATSDIPSRSHSYNEQFF,TGTGCCACCAGTGATATCCCCTCCAGATCACACTCCTACAATGAGCAGTTCTTC
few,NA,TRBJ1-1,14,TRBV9,CASSVDRLNTEAFF,TGTGCCAGCAGCGTAGACAGGCTGAACACTGAAGCTTTCTTT
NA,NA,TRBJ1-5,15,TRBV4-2,CASSKETGQYQPQHF,TGTGCCAGCAGCAAAGAAACAGGGCAGTATCAGCCCCAGCATTTT
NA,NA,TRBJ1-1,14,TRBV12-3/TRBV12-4,CASSFRGVNTEAFF,TGTGCCAGCAGTTTCCGGGGGGTTAACACTGAAGCTTTCTTT
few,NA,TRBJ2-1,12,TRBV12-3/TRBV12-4,CASRTFYNEQFF,TGTGCCAGCAGGACATTTTACAATGAGCAGTTCTTC
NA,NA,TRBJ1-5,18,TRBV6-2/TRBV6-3,CASSYSNQGLRSNQPQHF,TGTGCCAGCAGTTACTCGAATCAGGGTCTGAGGAGCAATCAGCCCCAGCATTTT
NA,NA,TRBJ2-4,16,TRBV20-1,CSARWFRGHEKNIQYF,TGCAGTGCTAGGTGGTTCCGGGGGCATGAAAAAAACATTCAGTACTTC
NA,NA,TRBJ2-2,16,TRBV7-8,CASSLAWDLLTGELFF,TGTGCCAGCAGCTTAGCCTGGGACTTATTAACCGGGGAGCTGTTTTTT
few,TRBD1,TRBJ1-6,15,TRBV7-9,CASSSGQGFYSPLHF,TGTGCCAGCAGCTCCGGACAGGGTTTCTATTCACCCCTCCACTTT
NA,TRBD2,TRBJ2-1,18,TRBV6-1,CASSAWVLAGGLGNEQFF,TGTGCCAGCAGTGCTTGGGTACTAGCGGGGGGGCTCGGCAATGAGCAGTTCTTC
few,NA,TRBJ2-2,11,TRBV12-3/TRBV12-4,CASSPRGELFF,TGTGCCAGCAGCCCCCGAGGGGAGCTGTTTTTT
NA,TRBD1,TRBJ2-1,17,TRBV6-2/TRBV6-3,CASSKSGQGSSYNEQFF,TGTGCCAGCAGTAAGTCGGGACAGGGGAGCTCCTACAATGAGCAGTTCTTC
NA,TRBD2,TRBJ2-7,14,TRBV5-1,CASSPGLGYYEQYF,TGCGCCAGCAGCCCGGGACTAGGTTACTACGAGCAGTACTTC
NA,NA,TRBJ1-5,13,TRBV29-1,CSVATGVGQPQHF,TGCAGCGTTGCTACGGGGGTTGGTCAGCCCCAGCATTTT
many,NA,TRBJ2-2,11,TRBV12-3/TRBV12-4,CASTLTGELFF,TGTGCCAGCACCCTCACCGGGGAGCTGTTTTTT
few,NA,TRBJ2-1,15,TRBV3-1,CASSHHTGRFDEQFF,TGTGCCAGCAGCCACCACACAGGGAGGTTCGATGAGCAGTTCTTC
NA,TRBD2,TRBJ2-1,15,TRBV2,CASSGRLAGDNEQFF,TGTGCCAGCAGTGGGCGTCTAGCGGGAGACAATGAGCAGTTCTTC
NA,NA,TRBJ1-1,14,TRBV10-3,CAISEVAGGSGAFF,TGTGCCATCAGTGAGGTAGCGGGGGGCTCGGGAGCTTTCTTT
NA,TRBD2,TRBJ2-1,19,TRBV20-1,CSAETGAGGSKGSYNEQFF,TGCAGTGCCGAGACGGGAGCGGGAGGTTCCAAAGGCTCCTACAATGAGCAGTTCTTC
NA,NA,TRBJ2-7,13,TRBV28,CATGPSGSYEQYF,TGTGCTACAGGACCTTCAGGGTCCTACGAGCAGTACTTC
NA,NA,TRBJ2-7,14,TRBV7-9,CASSLASGGYEQYF,TGTGCCAGCAGCTTAGCGTCCGGCGGCTACGAGCAGTACTTC
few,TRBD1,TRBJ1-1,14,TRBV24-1,CATSDPRDSTEAFF,TGTGCCACCAGTGACCCCCGGGACAGCACTGAAGCTTTCTTT
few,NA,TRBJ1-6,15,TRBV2,CASSEDGNVVSPLHF,TGTGCCAGCAGTGAGGACGGTAATGTCGTTTCACCCCTCCACTTT
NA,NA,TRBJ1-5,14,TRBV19,CASTEGFRDQPQHF,TGTGCCAGTACGGAGGGGTTTAGAGATCAGCCCCAGCATTTT
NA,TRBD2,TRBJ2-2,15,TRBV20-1,CSATIAGANTGELFF,TGCAGCGCCACTATAGCGGGGGCGAACACCGGGGAGCTGTTTTTT
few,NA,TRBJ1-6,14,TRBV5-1,CASSAGDGNSPLHF,TGCGCCAGCAGCGCGGGGGATGGTAATTCACCCCTCCACTTT
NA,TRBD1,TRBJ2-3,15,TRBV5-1,CASSPLTGPTDTQYF,TGCGCCAGCAGCCCCCTGACAGGGCCCACAGATACGCAGTATTTT
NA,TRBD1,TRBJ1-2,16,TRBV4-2,CASSQDPGQGGDGYTF,TGTGCCAGCAGCCAGGACCCGGGACAGGGGGGCGATGGCTACACCTTC